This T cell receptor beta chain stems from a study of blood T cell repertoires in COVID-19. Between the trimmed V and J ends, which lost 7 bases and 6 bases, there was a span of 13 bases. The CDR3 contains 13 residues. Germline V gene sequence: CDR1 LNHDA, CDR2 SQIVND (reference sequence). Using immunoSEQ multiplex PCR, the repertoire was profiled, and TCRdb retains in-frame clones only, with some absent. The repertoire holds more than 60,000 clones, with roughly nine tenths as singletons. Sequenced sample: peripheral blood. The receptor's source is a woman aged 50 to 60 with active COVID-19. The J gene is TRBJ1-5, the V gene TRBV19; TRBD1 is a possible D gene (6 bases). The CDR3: CASTQGGGQPQHF. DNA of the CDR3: TGTGCCAGTACACAGGGAGGGGGTCAGCCCCAGCATTTT.